The 26 T cell receptor beta chains listed next were all sequenced from one sample in a study of cytomegalovirus exposure and HLA in healthy donors. PCR was performed using 60 Vbeta and 13 Jbeta primers. Some clones are missing from TCRdb's copy, which holds only in-frame ones; the method was immunoSEQ multiplex PCR. The table lists 150,000 or so clones, roughly three quarters of them singletons. Sample: PBMCs. The receptors were gathered from a woman aged 35 to 49 in good health and CMV-seronegative.

The rearrangement links TRBV7-2 to TRBJ2-7, with TRBD2 identical over 8 bases. Germline assignment: CDR1 SGHTA and CDR2 FQGNSA. The CDR3 covers 16 residues. Germline trimming cut 2 bases from V and 6 bases from J; bases unmatched to any gene: 12. CDR3 sequence (DNA): TGTGCCAGCAGCTTAACCCCCGCAAGCGGGGGTCTCGAGCAGTACTTC. Translation gives CASSLTPASGGLEQYF.

This rearrangement joins TRBV5-1 to TRBJ2-3; D remains unclear. The CDR3 is 15 residues long. The germline V and J ends were trimmed by 3 bases and 2 bases, with 13 bases remaining between them. Germline loops: CDR1 SGHRS, CDR2 YFSETQ. The CDR3 is CASSSQIPSTDTQYF. CDR3 DNA sequence: TGCGCCAGCAGCTCACAGATTCCGTCCACAGATACGCAGTATTTT. The whole variable domain, filled in from reference TRBV5-1 and TRBJ2-3, reads KAGVTQTPRYLIKTRGQQVTLSCSPISGHRSVSWYQQTPGQGLQFLFEYFSETQRNKGNFPGRFSGRQFSNSRSEMNVSTLELGDSALYLCASSSQIPSTDTQYFGPGTRLTVL.

The rearrangement joins TRBV6-5 to TRBJ1-2; maybe TRBD1 (6 bases). Trimming removed 9 bases from V and 8 bases from J, with 13 bases in between. In germline, CDR1 is MNHEY, CDR2 SVGAGI. The CDR3 runs 11 residues. The CDR3 coding sequence is TGTGCCAGTTTTAGACAGGAAGGCTACACCTTC. This gives the protein CASFRQEGYTF.

The chain employs TRBV4-3 and TRBJ2-5; the match to TRBD2 covers 7 bases. Germline V gene data show CDR1 as LGHNA and CDR2 as YSLEER. With 0 bases clipped from V and 2 bases from J, the junction kept 6 bases outside the gene matches. CDR3 size: 16 residues. The CDR3 loop reads CASSQEVAGDQETQYF. DNA of the CDR3: TGCGCCAGCAGCCAAGAGGTGGCGGGGGATCAAGAGACCCAGTACTTC.

V gene TRBV25-1 combines with J gene TRBJ2-1; no firm D call. V was shortened by 3 bases and J by 6 bases, with 9 bases between the two germline ends. Per the germline V gene, CDR1 is MGHDK and CDR2 is SYGVNS. The CDR3 covers 13 residues. The CDR3 here is CASSDPGRNEQFF. The CDR3 nucleotides are TGTGCCAGCAGTGACCCAGGCCGCAATGAGCAGTTCTTC.

The chain recombines TRBV4-3 with TRBJ2-1; the D is unclear. Germline CDR1 reads LGHNA; CDR2 reads YSLEER. The CDR3 extends over 16 amino acids. Deletions cut 1 base from V and 8 bases from J, with 18 bases between. The CDR3 protein is CASSQGLRLDVHEQFF. CDR3 nucleotides: TGCGCCAGCAGCCAAGGGCTTCGGCTAGATGTCCATGAGCAGTTCTTC.

This chain joins TRBV6-5 and TRBJ2-1, with 9 bases aligning to TRBD2. This CDR3 is built from 15 residues. Germline-derived CDR1 and CDR2 are MNHEY and SVGAGI. The V gene end was trimmed by 10 bases and the J gene end by 10 bases; junction bases not matched to a gene: 17. The CDR3 DNA sequence: TGTGCCATCTCGCCCCGGGTAGCGGGGGTAAAGGAGCAGTTCTTC. Its protein is CAISPRVAGVKEQFF.

This rearrangement joins TRBV19 to TRBJ2-7; D perhaps matches TRBD1 (7 bases). CDR3 length: 14 amino acids. Trimming removed 10 bases from V and 4 bases from J, with 20 bases in between. From germline, CDR1 is LNHDA and CDR2 SQIVND (reference sequence). In nucleotides, the CDR3 is TGTGCCACAACAGGGGCCGGGGGACCTTACGAGCAGTACTTC. Amino acids: CATTGAGGPYEQYF. Drawing the rest from reference TRBV19 and TRBJ2-7, the complete variable domain is DGGITQSPKYLFRKEGQNVTLSCEQNLNHDAMYWYRQDPGQGLRLIYYSQIVNDFQKGDIAEGYSVSREKKESFPLTVTSAQKNPTAFYLCATTGAGGPYEQYFGPGTRLTVT.

The table lists this clone with a few counts. V is TRBV19 and J is TRBJ1-5; 7 bases agree with TRBD1. Germline V gene sequence: CDR1 LNHDA, CDR2 SQIVND (reference sequence). This CDR3 spans 14 amino acids. Trimming removed 7 bases from V and 5 bases from J; junction bases left unmatched: 8. For the CDR3, the DNA is TGTGCCAGTACCACCGGGACAGCATATCAGCCCCAGCATTTT. Translating gives CASTTGTAYQPQHF.

This sequence joins TRBV28 and TRBJ1-2; tentative D call: TRBD1 (5 bases). Per the germline V gene, CDR1 is MDHEN and CDR2 is SYDVKM. V lost 3 bases and J 5 bases, leaving 10 bases between the germline ends. The CDR3 loop spans 13 amino acids. CDR3 residues: CASSFPQGYGYTF. As DNA, the CDR3 is TGTGCCAGCAGTTTTCCGCAGGGTTATGGCTACACCTTC.

The V call is TRBV28, the J call TRBJ1-6; TRBD1 matches 9 bases. V trimming: 5 bases; J trimming: 6 bases; junction bases outside the gene matches: 8. Germline V gene sequence: CDR1 MDHEN, CDR2 SYDVKM. The length of the CDR3 is 16 residues. CDR3 residues: CASSAYDRGINSPLHF. The CDR3 nucleotides read TGTGCCAGCAGTGCGTACGACAGGGGGATTAATTCACCCCTCCACTTT.

The chain has TRBV5-6 and TRBJ1-6; D unclear. The V gene lost 2 bases and the J gene lost 9 bases, with 9 bases spanning the gap. The CDR3 totals 13 residues. In germline, CDR1 is SGHDT, CDR2 YYEEEE. The CDR3 sequence: CASSFPSGSPLHF. The CDR3 DNA sequence: TGTGCCAGCAGCTTCCCTAGTGGTTCACCCCTCCACTTT.

The chain carries TRBV5-1 and TRBJ2-7; D is undetermined. V lost 0 bases, J lost 6 bases, and 13 bases lay in between. The CDR3 spans 14 residues. Germline V gene data show CDR1 as SGHRS and CDR2 as YFSETQ. CDR3 loop: CASSLVRVESEQYF. Written as DNA, the CDR3 is TGCGCCAGCAGCTTGGTTCGGGTAGAAAGCGAGCAGTACTTC.

The rearrangement joins TRBV7-2 to TRBJ1-1; D ambiguous. With 4 bases removed from V and 0 bases from J, the gap between germline ends came to 18 bases. The V gene's germline CDR1 is SGHTA and CDR2 FQGNSA. The CDR3 is made up of 17 amino acids. CDR3 in DNA: TGTGCCAGCAGCTCCCCCGGTTTCCTTTACCTGAACACTGAAGCTTTCTTT. Translation: CASSSPGFLYLNTEAFF.

This rearrangement joins TRBV18 to TRBJ1-4; D might be TRBD1 (5 bases). V gave up 3 bases and J gave up 8 bases, with 10 bases separating them. This CDR3 is 13 amino acids long. The V gene's germline CDR1 is KGHSH and CDR2 LQKENI. The CDR3 bases are TGTGCCAGCTCACCTGACCAGGGAGAAAAACTGTTTTTT. Its translation is CASSPDQGEKLFF.

There are a few counts of this clone. J is TRBJ1-1 and V is TRBV7-2; a possible D gene is TRBD1 (6 bases). V lost 1 base to trimming and J lost 5 bases, with 17 bases between them. Germline CDR1 reads SGHTA; CDR2 reads FQGNSA. The CDR3 loop spans 16 amino acids. DNA of the CDR3: TGTGCCAGCAGCTTAGGAGTAGCGGGGGCCGAAACTGAAGCTTTCTTT. It is translated as CASSLGVAGAETEAFF.

Concerning this clone itself: The junction does not match germline at one end; this may be a read error. This chain joins TRBV5-4 and TRBJ2-7; 7 bases line up with TRBD1. CDR3 length: 12 amino acids. The germline V gene encodes CDR1 SGHNT and CDR2 YYREEE (reference sequence). The CDR3, as DNA: TGTGCCAGCAGCCAACAAGAAGGGGGCTCCCACTTC. It yields the protein CASSQQEGGSHF.

There are a few counts of this clone. The same CDR3 also results from other DNA sequences found in this sample. This CDR3 reads CASSLTRGGAETQYF. The CDR3 DNA reads as TGTGCCAGCAGCTTAACACGCGGGGGGGCTGAGACCCAGTACTTC. This rearrangement joins TRBV7-7 to TRBJ2-5; TRBD2 matches 9 bases. The CDR3 sequence is 15 residues long. Trimming at V came to 2 bases and at J to 5 bases, leaving 6 bases not matched to a gene. The germline CDR1 and CDR2 sequences are SSHAT and FNYEAQ (reference sequence). Filled out from reference TRBV7-7 and TRBJ2-5, the complete variable domain reads GAGVSQSPRYKVTKRGQDVTLRCDPISSHATLYWYQQALGQGPEFLTYFNYEAQPDKSGLPSDRFSAERPEGSISTLTIQRTEQRDSAMYRCASSLTRGGAETQYFGPGTRLLVL.

The chain has TRBV2 and TRBJ2-7; D remains unclear. This CDR3 is built from 14 residues. From germline, CDR1 is SNHLY and CDR2 FYNNEI. Trimming shortened V by 5 bases and J by 0 bases, and 11 bases separated the two germline ends. The CDR3 loop reads CASSSSLSSYEQYF. In DNA, the CDR3 is TGTGCCAGCAGTTCTTCTTTGAGCTCCTACGAGCAGTACTTC.

V gene TRBV7-2 combines with J gene TRBJ1-5; D gene unclear. The CDR3 is 13 amino acids. The V gene's germline CDR1 is SGHTA and CDR2 FQGNSA. The V end was cut by 5 bases, the J end by 5 bases, with 10 bases between. The CDR3 DNA follows: TGTGCCAGCAGCCCGCGGGTGGATCAGCCCCAGCATTTT. This encodes CASSPRVDQPQHF.

Of note for this clone: An end of the junction differs from the germline gene, which may be a read error. The chain couples TRBV10-1 to TRBJ2-4; D is ambiguous. The CDR3 length is 13 residues. The germline V gene encodes CDR1 WNHNN and CDR2 SYGVQD (reference sequence). The CDR3 sequence is CASSQGSYNSQYF. Here the CDR3 DNA reads TGCGCCAGCAGCCAAGGATCCTACAACAGTCAGTACTTC.

The V gene is TRBV27, the J gene TRBJ2-7; the D gene is possibly TRBD2 (6 bases). The CDR3 has 14 residues. In germline, CDR1 is MNHEY, CDR2 SMNVEV (reference sequence). V shed 6 bases and J shed 2 bases, with 14 bases lying between them. The CDR3 region has the DNA TGTGCCAGCAGATCGACTAGGGGAACCTACGAGCAGTACTTC. This translates into CASRSTRGTYEQYF.

V and J are TRBV7-2 and TRBJ1-4, with TRBD1 identical over 9 bases. Trimming cost V 5 bases and J 12 bases; bases outside gene matches: 4. CDR1 is SGHTA and CDR2 is FQGNSA in the germline V gene. This CDR3 spans 12 amino acids. CDR3 protein: CASSPRDRELFF. As DNA, the CDR3 is TGTGCCAGCAGCCCCAGGGACAGGGAACTGTTTTTT.

The chain uses TRBV4-3 and TRBJ2-3; 8 bases agree with TRBD2. Germline V lookup: CDR1 LGHNA, CDR2 YSLEER. The CDR3 runs to 16 residues. V dropped 4 bases and J dropped 1; count of bases not matched to a gene: 7. The DNA of the CDR3 is TGCGCCAGCAGCCCCCGGGATAGCGGGGGCACAGATACGCAGTATTTT. Amino acid sequence: CASSPRDSGGTDTQYF.

The chain couples TRBV28 to TRBJ1-6; a possible D gene is TRBD1 (6 bases). Germline values: CDR1 MDHEN, CDR2 SYDVKM. The CDR3 runs to 18 residues. V gave up 4 bases and J gave up 4 bases, with 20 bases separating them. CDR3 protein: CASSSPEGRGFYNSPLHF. The CDR3 DNA follows: TGTGCCAGCAGTTCGCCCGAGGGCAGGGGATTTTATAATTCACCCCTCCACTTT.

The gene calls are TRBV18 and TRBJ2-5; 8 nucleotides agree with TRBD2. With V trimmed by 3 bases and J by 0 bases, 0 bases remained unmatched. This CDR3 has 14 amino acids. From germline, CDR1 is KGHSH and CDR2 LQKENI. For the CDR3, the DNA is TGTGCCAGCTCACCCGGGGGGGACCAAGAGACCCAGTACTTC. It yields the protein CASSPGGDQETQYF.